The clone carrying this T cell receptor (beta chain) has a single count. Sequencing used immunoSEQ multiplex PCR; TCRdb keeps in-frame clones, though not all of them. The table shows some 43,000 clones, with roughly 95% occurring only once. The sample belongs to a study of graft-versus-host responses after intestinal transplantation. Germline V gene data show CDR1 as MNHEY and CDR2 as SVGAGI. V dropped 2 bases and J dropped 4 bases, with 17 bases sitting between them. The CDR3 loop spans 16 amino acids. The J gene is TRBJ1-2, the V gene TRBV6-5; a weak D match, TRBD1 (5 bases). The source material was PBMCs, sampled around 48 weeks after intestinal transplant. The clonotype originates from a human patient who received an intestinal transplant, so some T cells may come from the graft donor. In DNA form, the CDR3 reads TGTGCCAGCAGTTACGGGGCAGGTTTTAAGCGCTATGGCTACACCTTC. This codes for CASSYGAGFKRYGYTF.